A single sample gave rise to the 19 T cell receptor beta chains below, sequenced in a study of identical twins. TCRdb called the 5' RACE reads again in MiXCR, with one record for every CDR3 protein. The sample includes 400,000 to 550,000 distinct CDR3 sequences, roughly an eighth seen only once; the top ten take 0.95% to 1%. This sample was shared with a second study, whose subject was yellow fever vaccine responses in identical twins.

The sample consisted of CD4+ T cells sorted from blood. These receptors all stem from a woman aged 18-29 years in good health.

The CDR3 nucleotides read TGCGCCAGCAGCTTGTACGGGGAGGCTTCCTACAATGAGCAGTTCTTC. Its protein is CASSLYGEASYNEQFF. The rearrangement links TRBV5-1 to TRBJ2-1, with D possibly TRBD2 on 6 matching bases. Per germline, CDR1 SGHRS and CDR2 YFSETQ. Trimming shortened V by 1 base and J by 1 base, and 12 bases separated the two germline ends. The CDR3 loop spans 16 amino acids. The variable domain in full, with the rest retrieved from reference TRBV5-1 and TRBJ2-1, is KAGVTQTPRYLIKTRGQQVTLSCSPISGHRSVSWYQQTPGQGLQFLFEYFSETQRNKGNFPGRFSGRQFSNSRSEMNVSTLELGDSALYLCASSLYGEASYNEQFFGPGTRLTVL.

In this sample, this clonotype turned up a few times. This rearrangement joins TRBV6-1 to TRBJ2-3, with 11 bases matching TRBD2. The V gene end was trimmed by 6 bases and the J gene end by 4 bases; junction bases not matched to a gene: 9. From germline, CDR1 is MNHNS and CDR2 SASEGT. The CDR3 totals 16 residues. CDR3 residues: CASSRLAGGGPDTQYF. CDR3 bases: TGTGCCAGCAGCCGTCTAGCGGGAGGAGGGCCAGATACGCAGTATTTT.

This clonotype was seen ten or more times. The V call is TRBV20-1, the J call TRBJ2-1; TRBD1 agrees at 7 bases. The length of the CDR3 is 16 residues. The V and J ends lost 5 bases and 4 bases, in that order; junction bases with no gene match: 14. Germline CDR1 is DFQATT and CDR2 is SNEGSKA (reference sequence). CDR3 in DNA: TGCAGTGCTTATAACCCCGGGACAGAGAAGTACAATGAGCAGTTCTTC. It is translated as CSAYNPGTEKYNEQFF.

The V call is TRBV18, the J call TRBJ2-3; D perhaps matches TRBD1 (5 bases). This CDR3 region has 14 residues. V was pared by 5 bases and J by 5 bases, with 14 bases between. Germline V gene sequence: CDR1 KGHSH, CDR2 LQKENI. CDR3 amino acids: CASSFDRNGDTQYF. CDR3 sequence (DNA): TGTGCCAGCTCATTCGACAGAAATGGAGATACGCAGTATTTT. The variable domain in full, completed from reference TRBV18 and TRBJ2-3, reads NAGVMQNPRHLVRRRGQEARLRCSPMKGHSHVYWYRQLPEEGLKFMVYLQKENIIDESGMPKERFSAEFPKEGPSILRIQQVVRGDSAAYFCASSFDRNGDTQYFGPGTRLTVL.

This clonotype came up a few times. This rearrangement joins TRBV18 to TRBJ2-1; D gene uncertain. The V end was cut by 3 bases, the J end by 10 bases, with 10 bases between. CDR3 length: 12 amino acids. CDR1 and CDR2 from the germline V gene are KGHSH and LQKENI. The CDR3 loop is CASSPGKQEQFF. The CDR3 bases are TGTGCCAGCTCACCTGGGAAGCAAGAGCAGTTCTTC.

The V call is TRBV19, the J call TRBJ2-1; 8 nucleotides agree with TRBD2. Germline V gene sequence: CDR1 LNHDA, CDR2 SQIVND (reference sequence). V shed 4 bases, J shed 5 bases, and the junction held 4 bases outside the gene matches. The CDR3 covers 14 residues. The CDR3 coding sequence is TGTGCCAGTAGTAAGGTAGCGGGAAACAATGAGCAGTTCTTC. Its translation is CASSKVAGNNEQFF.

The CDR3 loop reads CSARGLAGEYDTQYF. The DNA of the CDR3 is TGCAGTGCTCGTGGACTAGCGGGAGAATATGATACGCAGTATTTT. The chain employs TRBV20-1 and TRBJ2-3; 13 nucleotides match TRBD2. J lost 6 bases, V lost 5 bases, and 8 bases had no gene match. The CDR3 totals 15 residues. Germline V lookup: CDR1 DFQATT, CDR2 SNEGSKA (reference sequence).

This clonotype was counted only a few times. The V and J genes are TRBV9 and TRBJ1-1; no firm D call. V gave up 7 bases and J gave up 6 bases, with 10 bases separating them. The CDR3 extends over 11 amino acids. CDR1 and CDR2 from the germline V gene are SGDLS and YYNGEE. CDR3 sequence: CASSLDSEAFF. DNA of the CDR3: TGTGCCAGCTCCCTTGACTCTGAAGCTTTCTTT.

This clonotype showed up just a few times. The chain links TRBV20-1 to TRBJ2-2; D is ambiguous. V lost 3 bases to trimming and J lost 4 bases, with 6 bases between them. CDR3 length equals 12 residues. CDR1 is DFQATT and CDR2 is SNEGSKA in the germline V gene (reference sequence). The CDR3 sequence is CSARAPTGELFF. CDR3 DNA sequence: TGCAGTGCTAGGGCCCCCACCGGGGAGCTGTTTTTT.

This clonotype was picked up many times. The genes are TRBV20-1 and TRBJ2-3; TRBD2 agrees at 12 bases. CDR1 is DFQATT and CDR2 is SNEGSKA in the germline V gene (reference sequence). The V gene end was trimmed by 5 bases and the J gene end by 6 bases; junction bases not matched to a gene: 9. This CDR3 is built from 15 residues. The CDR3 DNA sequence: TGCAGTGCTCCCAGACTAGCGGGAGCTAAGGATACGCAGTATTTT. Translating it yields CSAPRLAGAKDTQYF.

The CDR3 DNA reads as TGTGCCACCAGTGATCGAGGGACTAGCGGTTACAATGAGCAGTTCTTC. Residues: CATSDRGTSGYNEQFF. The chain uses TRBV24-1 and TRBJ2-1; 11 nucleotides line up with TRBD2. V dropped 3 bases and J dropped 4; count of bases not matched to a gene: 4. The CDR3 extends over 16 amino acids. Germline CDR1 reads KGHDR; CDR2 reads SFDVKD.

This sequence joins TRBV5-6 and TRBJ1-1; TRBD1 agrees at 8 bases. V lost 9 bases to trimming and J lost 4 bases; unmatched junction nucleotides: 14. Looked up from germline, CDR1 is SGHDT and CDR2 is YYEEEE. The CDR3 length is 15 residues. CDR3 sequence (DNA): TGTGCCATCGGCCCGCCCGGACAGGGAGGCACTGAAGCTTTCTTT. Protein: CAIGPPGQGGTEAFF.

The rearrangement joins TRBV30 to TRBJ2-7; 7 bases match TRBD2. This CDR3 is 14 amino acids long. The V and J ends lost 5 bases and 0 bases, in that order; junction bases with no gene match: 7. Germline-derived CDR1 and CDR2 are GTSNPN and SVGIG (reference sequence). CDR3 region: CAWGAGRGSYEQYF. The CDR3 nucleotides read TGTGCCTGGGGGGCAGGGAGGGGCTCCTACGAGCAGTACTTC.

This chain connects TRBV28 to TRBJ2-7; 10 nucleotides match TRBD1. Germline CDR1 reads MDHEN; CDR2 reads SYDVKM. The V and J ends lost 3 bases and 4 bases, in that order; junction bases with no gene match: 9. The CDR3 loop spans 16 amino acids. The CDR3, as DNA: TGTGCCAGCAGTTTTAGGGTAGGACAGGGGGTTTACGAGCAGTACTTC. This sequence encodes CASSFRVGQGVYEQYF.

The CDR3 coding sequence is TGTGCCAGCAGAAACAGCAACGTAAACACTGAAGCTTTCTTT. Amino acids: CASRNSNVNTEAFF. The V call is TRBV7-9, the J call TRBJ1-1; D remains ambiguous. V gave up 6 bases and J gave up 2 bases, with 13 bases separating them. Germline CDR1 SEHNR, CDR2 FQNEAQ (reference sequence). This CDR3 has 14 amino acids.

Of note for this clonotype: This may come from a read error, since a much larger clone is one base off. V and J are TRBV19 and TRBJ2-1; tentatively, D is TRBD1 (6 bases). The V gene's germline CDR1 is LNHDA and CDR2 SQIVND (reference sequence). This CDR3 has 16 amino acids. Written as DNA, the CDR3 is TGTGCCAGTAGCGCTACCGGTAACAGGGCTTACAGTGAGCAGTTCTTC. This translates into CASSATGNRAYSEQFF.

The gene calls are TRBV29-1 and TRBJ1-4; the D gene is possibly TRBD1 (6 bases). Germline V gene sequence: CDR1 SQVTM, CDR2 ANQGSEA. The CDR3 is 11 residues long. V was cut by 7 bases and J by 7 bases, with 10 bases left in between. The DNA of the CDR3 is TGCAGCGCTGGACAGCCTGAAAAACTGTTTTTT. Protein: CSAGQPEKLFF.

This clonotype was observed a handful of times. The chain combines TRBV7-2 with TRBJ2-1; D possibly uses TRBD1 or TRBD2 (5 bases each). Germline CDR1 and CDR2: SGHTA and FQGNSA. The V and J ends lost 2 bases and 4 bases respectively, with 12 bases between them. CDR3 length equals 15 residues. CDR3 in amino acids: CASSLQGASYNEQFF. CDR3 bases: TGTGCCAGCAGCTTACAGGGAGCTTCGTACAATGAGCAGTTCTTC.

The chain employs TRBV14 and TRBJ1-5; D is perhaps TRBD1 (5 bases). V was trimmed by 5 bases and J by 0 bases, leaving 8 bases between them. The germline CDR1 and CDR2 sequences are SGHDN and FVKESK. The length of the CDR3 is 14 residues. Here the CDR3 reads CASSEGRSNQPQHF. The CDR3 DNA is TGTGCCAGCAGCGAGGGGCGTAGCAATCAGCCCCAGCATTTT.